This T cell receptor (beta chain) was sequenced during a study of T-cell memory formation after mild COVID-19. TCRdb processed the 5' RACE reads anew with MiXCR; each CDR3 protein has one entry. The table lists about 610,000 distinct CDR3 sequences, roughly a sixth of them singletons, with around 7.8% in the top ten. The V end lost 10 bases, the J end lost 1 base, and 16 bases lay between the germline ends. The CDR3 contains 14 residues. Germline loops: CDR1 MNHNS, CDR2 SASEGT. This chain joins TRBV6-1 and TRBJ1-1, with TRBD1 as a possible D gene (5 bases). The sequence derives from an adult woman who had mild COVID-19 (a few samples of this study predate the infection). Cell type and time point are not known. Sequencing used PBMCs or a T cell subset sorted from them (not recorded which). The CDR3 DNA is TGTGCCACCCGTTTAGGGGCGTCGAACACTGAAGCTTTCTTT. Translation: CATRLGASNTEAFF.